The next 9 T cell receptor beta chains were all read from a single sample in a study of CD8+ T cells in alopecia areata. In each case, RNA was isolated and then reverse transcribed into cDNA as the sequencing template. Sequencing used immunoSEQ multiplex PCR; TCRdb keeps in-frame clones, though not all of them. The sample lists roughly 150,000 clones, 45% to 60% seen once, with over 4% in the top ten. What was sequenced was CD4+ T cells sorted from blood. These receptors were collected from a human donor in good health.

This clone was counted a few times. This rearrangement joins TRBV6-1 to TRBJ2-7; D not resolved. The CDR3 has 13 residues. The germline V gene encodes CDR1 MNHNS and CDR2 SASEGT. The V and J ends lost 6 bases and 2 bases respectively, with 11 bases between them. The CDR3 sequence is CASSLTSTYEQYF. CDR3 nucleotide sequence: TGTGCCAGCAGCCTGACTTCCACCTACGAGCAGTACTTC.

The CDR3 DNA follows: TGTGCCAGCAGAGGAGGCTCCACGGCCGTCCTGACTTTC. It is translated as CASRGGSTAVLTF. The chain couples TRBV6-5 to TRBJ2-6; tentatively, D is TRBD2 (5 bases). Germline CDR1 is MNHEY and CDR2 is SVGAGI. Trimming took 6 bases from V and 12 from J, leaving 15 bases between them. This CDR3 is built from 13 residues.

The chain joins TRBV29-1 to TRBJ2-3; possible D gene TRBD2, 7 bases. Germline lookup yields CDR1 SQVTM and CDR2 ANQGSEA. This CDR3 is 14 amino acids long. The V and J ends lost 7 bases and 6 bases respectively, with 20 bases between them. The DNA of the CDR3 is TGCAGCGCCGCCCGACGGGGGGCCCCTGATACGCAGTATTTT. Translating gives CSAARRGAPDTQYF.

As regards this clone: This same CDR3 is encoded by further DNA sequences in the sample. The V and J genes are TRBV30 and TRBJ2-7; D remains unclear. The germline V and J ends were trimmed by 0 bases and 5 bases, with 5 bases remaining between them. The CDR3 loop spans 11 amino acids. From germline, CDR1 is GTSNPN and CDR2 SVGIG (reference sequence). Here the CDR3 DNA reads TGTGCCTGGAGTGTCTTGGACGAGCAGTACTTC. It yields the protein CAWSVLDEQYF.

This clone was picked up one time. The gene calls are TRBV15 and TRBJ2-3; D might be TRBD2 (5 bases). The CDR3 consists of 15 residues. Trimming removed 5 bases at V and 0 bases at J, with 12 bases between. Looked up from germline, CDR1 is LNHNV and CDR2 is YYDKDF (reference sequence). CDR3 loop: CATSFPSGSTDTQYF. The CDR3 region has the DNA TGTGCCACCAGCTTCCCAAGCGGTAGCACAGATACGCAGTATTTT.

This clone has only a few counts. The J gene is TRBJ2-1, the V gene TRBV4-1; a possible D gene is TRBD1 (6 bases). The CDR3 length is 17 residues. Deletions cut 4 bases from V and 4 bases from J, with 20 bases between. Germline V gene data show CDR1 as MGHRA and CDR2 as YSYEKL. This CDR3 reads CASSRDVLGGFYNEQFF. The CDR3 nucleotides read TGCGCCAGCAGCCGAGATGTTCTAGGGGGTTTTTACAATGAGCAGTTCTTC.

The chain has TRBV4-1 and TRBJ2-1, with 8 nucleotides matching TRBD2. The germline V gene encodes CDR1 MGHRA and CDR2 YSYEKL. Trimming removed 0 bases from V and 9 bases from J; junction bases left unmatched: 16. This CDR3 contains 18 residues. The CDR3, as DNA: TGCGCCAGCAGCCAAGATCAAGGACTAGCCATAAAGGGGGGTGAGCAGTTCTTC. It translates to CASSQDQGLAIKGGEQFF.

The chain combines TRBV27 with TRBJ1-2, with D perhaps matching TRBD1 (5 bases). There are 12 residues in the CDR3. Germline CDR1 is MNHEY and CDR2 is SMNVEV (reference sequence). V was cut by 4 bases and J by 8 bases, with 11 bases left in between. The CDR3 is CASSSQGTGYTF. DNA of the CDR3: TGTGCCAGCAGTTCCCAGGGTACCGGCTACACCTTC.

The chain couples TRBV9 to TRBJ2-7; 8 positions match TRBD1. Looked up from germline, CDR1 is SGDLS and CDR2 is YYNGEE. CDR3 length: 14 residues. Trimming removed 4 bases from V and 7 bases from J; junction bases left unmatched: 10. As DNA, the CDR3 is TGTGCCAGCAGCCCCACGCAGGGGGCGCGTGAGCAGTACTTC. This codes for CASSPTQGAREQYF.